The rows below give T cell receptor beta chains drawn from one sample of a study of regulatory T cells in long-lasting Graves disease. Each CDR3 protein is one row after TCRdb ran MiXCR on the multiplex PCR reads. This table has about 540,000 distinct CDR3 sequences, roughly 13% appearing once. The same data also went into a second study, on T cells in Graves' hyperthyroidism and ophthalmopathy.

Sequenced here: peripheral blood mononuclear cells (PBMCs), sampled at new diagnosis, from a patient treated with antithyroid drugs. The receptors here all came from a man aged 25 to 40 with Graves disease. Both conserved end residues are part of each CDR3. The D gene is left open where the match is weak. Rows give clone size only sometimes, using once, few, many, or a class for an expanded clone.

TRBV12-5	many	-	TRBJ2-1	CASGLSPGEQFF	TGTGCTAGTGGTTTGTCTCCGGGTGAGCAGTTCTTC
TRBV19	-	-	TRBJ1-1	CASSIRVGGTEAFF	TGTGCCAGTAGTATACGGGTTGGGGGCACTGAAGCTTTCTTT
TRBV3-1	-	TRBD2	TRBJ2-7	CASSQKAGRDEQYF	TGTGCCAGCAGCCAAAAAGCCGGGAGGGACGAGCAGTACTTC
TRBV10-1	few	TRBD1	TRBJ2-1	CASSEGQGSSFF	TGCGCCAGCAGTGAAGGACAGGGAAGCTCTTTCTTC
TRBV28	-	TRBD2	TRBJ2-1	CASSPSSGVSYNEQFF	TGTGCCAGCAGTCCTTCTAGCGGGGTCTCCTACAATGAGCAGTTCTTC
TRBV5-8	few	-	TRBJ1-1	CASTISYPLNTEAFF	TGTGCCAGCACCATTTCCTACCCGCTGAACACTGAAGCTTTCTTT
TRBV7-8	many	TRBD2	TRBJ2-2	CASSSGGGTNTGELFF	TGTGCCAGCAGCTCGGGAGGCGGGACGAACACCGGGGAGCTGTTTTTT
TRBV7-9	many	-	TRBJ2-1	CASSLLPPRHEQFF	TGTGCCAGCAGCTTGCTCCCCCCCCGGCATGAGCAGTTCTTC
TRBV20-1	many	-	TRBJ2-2	CSAPSQGAGTGELFF	TGCAGTGCTCCTTCCCAAGGGGCGGGCACCGGGGAGCTGTTTTTT
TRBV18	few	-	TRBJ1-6	CASSLNERQAFNSPLHF	TGTGCCAGCTCACTGAACGAACGACAGGCTTTTAATTCACCCCTCCACTTT
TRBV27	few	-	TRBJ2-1	CASSLSPGSSGYNEQFF	TGTGCCAGCAGTTTATCGCCCGGGTCCTCGGGTTACAATGAGCAGTTCTTC
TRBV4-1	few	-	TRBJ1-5	CASSQEERASQPQHF	TGCGCCAGCAGCCAAGAAGAGAGAGCAAGTCAGCCCCAGCATTTT
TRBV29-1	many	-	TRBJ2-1	CSVDGGGSDNEQFF	TGCAGCGTTGATGGGGGCGGGTCAGACAATGAGCAGTTCTTC
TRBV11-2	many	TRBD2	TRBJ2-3	CASSLFRTSATDTQYF	TGTGCCAGCAGCTTATTCAGGACTAGCGCCACAGATACGCAGTATTTT
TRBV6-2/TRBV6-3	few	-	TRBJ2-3	CASTEGAGSTDTQYF	TGTGCCAGCACCGAAGGGGCGGGGAGCACAGATACGCAGTATTTT
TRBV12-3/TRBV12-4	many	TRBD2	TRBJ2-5	CASSLAGGWETQYF	TGTGCCAGCAGTCTAGCGGGAGGTTGGGAGACCCAGTACTTC
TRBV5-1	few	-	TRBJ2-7	CASSFQGTSYEQYF	TGTGCCAGCAGTTTTCAGGGAACCTCCTACGAGCAGTACTTC
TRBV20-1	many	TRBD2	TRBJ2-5	CSAAPGTSVQETQYF	TGCAGTGCTGCTCCTGGGACTAGCGTTCAAGAGACCCAGTACTTC
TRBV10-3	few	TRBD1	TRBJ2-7	CAIRSGQVPHEQYF	TGTGCCATCAGATCGGGACAGGTCCCCCACGAGCAGTACTTC
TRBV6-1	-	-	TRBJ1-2	CASSVAGGYGYTF	TGTGCCAGCAGTGTGGCGGGGGGCTATGGCTACACCTTC
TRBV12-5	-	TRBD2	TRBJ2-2	CASGIGGGGSTGELFF	TGTGCTAGTGGGATTGGGGGGGGAGGTTCTACCGGGGAGCTGTTTTTT
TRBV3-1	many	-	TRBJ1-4	CASSTRRTNEKLFF	TGTGCCAGCAGCACCCGAAGAACTAATGAAAAACTGTTTTTT